This T cell receptor (beta chain) was documented in a study of shared clonotypes between healthy human individuals. Background on the study: The donor pool was made up of a couple of women and three men aged 18 to 49.

Per germline, CDR1 SGHDT and CDR2 YYEEEE. With 3 bases clipped from V and 5 bases from J, the junction kept 7 bases outside the gene matches. CDR3 size: 15 residues. All participating donors were Caucasian adults from Nashville, Tennessee. Notes on this clone: The antigen is not known.

Regarding the study as a whole: Clonotypes not shared had lower generation probabilities than those common to all four donors. Sequencing depth was expected to affect clonotype sharing among donors.

The assay was immunoSEQ multiplex PCR, and TCRdb's table has in-frame clones only and misses some. The table has more than 2 million clones, 95% seen once; the top ten hold roughly 0.13%. What was sequenced was naive CD4+ T cells sorted from blood. Subset here: CD45RA+ positively selected. The V gene is TRBV5-6, the J gene TRBJ1-5; TRBD1 matches 8 bases. This TCR was sampled from a man aged 18 to 30 in good health. The CDR3 reads CASSSDRGSDQPQHF. CDR3 DNA: TGTGCCAGCAGCTCCGACAGGGGTAGTGATCAGCCCCAGCATTTT.